This TCR beta chain was obtained from a study of somatic mutations in cytotoxic T cells in rheumatoid arthritis. This CDR3 region has 18 residues. Trimming took 0 bases from V and 1 from J, leaving 16 bases between them. Germline values: CDR1 MGHRA, CDR2 YSYEKL. Study-wide points: With advancing age, CD8+ clonality climbed in rheumatoid arthritis patients but did not rise in healthy controls. CD8+ T cells showed clonality that did not differ significantly between patients with rheumatoid arthritis and age-matched healthy controls.

Remarks on this clone: No antigen is known for it.

The table came from immunoSEQ multiplex PCR; TCRdb's copy has only in-frame clones and leaves some out. The data contain about 23,000 clones, around 80% of them singletons. V is TRBV4-1 and J is TRBJ1-3; no definite D call. The sequence came from an adult with rheumatoid arthritis. Sequenced input: CD8+ T cells sorted from blood. The CDR3 bases are TGCGCCAGCAGCCAAGAAGCGGCGAGTAGGCCTTCTGGAAACACCATATATTTT. It specifies CASSQEAASRPSGNTIYF.